The 8 T cell receptor beta chains below were found in one sample sequenced in a study of blood T cell repertoires in COVID-19. Profiling relied on immunoSEQ multiplex PCR, and the TCRdb table lists in-frame clones only, not all of them. The sample contains 150,000 to 200,000 clones, about three quarters of which appear only once. Sequenced material: peripheral blood. Receptors were obtained from a woman aged 70-85 years with acute or convalescent COVID-19.

The rearrangement uses TRBV10-2 and TRBJ2-7; 7 bases align to TRBD1. Germline lookup yields CDR1 WSHSY and CDR2 SAAADI. Losses at the gene ends were 7 bases for V and 3 bases for J; bases not matched to a gene: 3. The CDR3 is made up of 12 amino acids. CDR3 region: CASKGQNYEQYF. The DNA for the CDR3 is TGCGCCAGCAAGGGACAGAACTACGAGCAGTACTTC.

This clone occurred a few times. The CDR3 region is CASSDRAGEGYGYTF. In nucleotides, the CDR3 is TGTGCCAGCAGTGATCGGGCAGGAGAGGGCTATGGCTACACCTTC. The J gene is TRBJ1-2, the V gene TRBV2; D unresolved. The CDR3 length is 15 residues. CDR1 is SNHLY and CDR2 is FYNNEI in the germline V gene. The V gene lost 3 bases and the J gene lost 4 bases, with 15 bases spanning the gap.

Only one count was recorded for this clone. This sequence joins TRBV12-3 or TRBV12-4 and TRBJ2-3; no firm D call. This CDR3 spans 13 amino acids. The V and J ends lost 3 bases and 0 bases respectively, with 4 bases between them. The CDR3 DNA is TGTGCCAGCAGTTTGGCTAGCACAGATACGCAGTATTTT. The encoded protein is CASSLASTDTQYF.

The chain carries TRBV5-5 and TRBJ2-2; 14 bases are shared with TRBD2. The CDR3 contains 17 residues. The V gene's germline CDR1 is SGHKS and CDR2 YYEKEE (reference sequence). V was pared by 2 bases and J by 7 bases, with 7 bases of the junction left unmatched. The CDR3 DNA follows: TGTGCCAGCAGCTTTTCCGCCGGGACTAGCGGGAGCGGGGAGCTGTTTTTT. Translation: CASSFSAGTSGSGELFF.

This clone was seen only once. The chain joins TRBV5-4 to TRBJ2-2, with 8 bases matching TRBD2. The germline CDR1 and CDR2 sequences are SGHNT and YYREEE (reference sequence). This CDR3 region has 16 residues. V lost 0 bases and J lost 6; bases outside the gene matches: 7. In DNA form, the CDR3 reads TGTGCCAGCAGCTTGGCGGACGGGAGGGCCGCCGGGGAGCTGTTTTTT. Encoded protein: CASSLADGRAAGELFF.

The J gene is TRBJ2-3, the V gene TRBV5-1; the match to TRBD2 covers 10 bases. Trimming removed 2 bases from V and 4 bases from J; junction bases left unmatched: 1. The CDR3 runs 14 residues. From germline, CDR1 is SGHRS and CDR2 YFSETQ. The CDR3 region is CASSFSGGADTQYF. For the CDR3, the DNA is TGCGCCAGCAGCTTCAGCGGGGGGGCAGATACGCAGTATTTT.

J is TRBJ2-1 and V is TRBV7-2; 10 bases agree with TRBD2. CDR3 length: 15 residues. After removal of 1 base from V and 9 bases from J, the junction contained 6 bases not matched to a gene. CDR1 is SGHTA and CDR2 is FQGNSA in the germline V gene. The CDR3: CASSLEAGGPSEQFF. DNA for the CDR3: TGTGCCAGCAGCTTAGAAGCGGGAGGGCCAAGTGAGCAGTTCTTC.

The rearrangement joins TRBV6-2 or TRBV6-3 to TRBJ1-1; possibly TRBD1 for D (5 bases). V lost 0 bases and J lost 6, with 17 bases in between. Germline V CDR1 and CDR2: MNHEY, SVGEGT. The CDR3 is made up of 16 amino acids. CDR3 nucleotides: TGTGCCAGCAGTTACTCCTTCAGGGTTGGAGAGCCTGAAGCTTTCTTT. The encoded protein is CASSYSFRVGEPEAFF.